This TCR beta chain emerged from a study of T cells in Graves' hyperthyroidism and ophthalmopathy (dated by TCRdb to between 2018 and 2021). Regarding the research as a whole: To identify distinguishing TCR V-J signatures, a discovery cohort of 90 to 100 patients was used, comprising 43 with Graves' ophthalmopathy and some 60 with stable Graves' hyperthyroidism. Prospective prediction of ophthalmopathy was tested in an independent validation cohort consisting of fewer than 20 hyperthyroidism patients and approximately 16 patients who later progressed to ophthalmopathy. The roughly 91 discovery patients were randomly divided into training and test sets at a 7:3 ratio. In addition, the study compared T-cell repertoires in thyroid tissue and in blood from about six Graves' hyperthyroidism patients. Once sampling was done, hyperthyroidism patients were given methimazole at a starting dose of 30 mg daily, whereas ophthalmopathy patients were given high-dose intravenous methylprednisolone. TCR Vbeta CDR3 sequencing of some 140 peripheral blood samples (43 ophthalmopathy, 75 to 80 hyperthyroidism and roughly 17 progressor patients) is reported in the paper. Broad study findings and their caveats: A 13 V-J signature model separated ophthalmopathy from stable hyperthyroidism, with 87.88% sensitivity and roughly 82% specificity in cross-validation and 80%/75% in testing. No statistical method was used to fix the sample size in advance, and group allocation was not hidden from the investigators. Blood samples also contained most of the expanded thyroid clonotypes (frequency above 0.001), which suggests that blood repertoires may reflect thyroid immune responses. In validation, the model predicted progression to ophthalmopathy with over 65% sensitivity and 72% to 85% specificity, a median of around six months before onset.

This clonotype was detected many times. There is no known antigen for this receptor. Base quality data are lacking; no much larger clone is found one base away. The TCR beta CDR3 regions were amplified from the RNA transcripts. The first round of RT-PCR for the TCR CDR3 was performed with the HTBI primer set and the Qiagen OneStep RT-PCR kit. The libraries were constructed in a second round of multiplex PCR and then size-selected and purified. The libraries were sequenced on an Illumina HiSeq2000 using paired-end 100 bp reads. As for the authors' bioinformatics: SOAPnuke was used to process the raw data, with reads discarded if the reads contained adapters or uncalled bases, had a mean Phred below 15, or lacked an exact constant-primer or identifier match. COPE v1.2.5 was used to merge the high-quality paired reads, and each unique nucleotide sequence was defined as a clonotype. MiTCR v1.1 was used to align the clonotypes against IMGT TRBV, TRBD and TRBJ reference segments. Analysis was restricted to V-J combinations with a frequency above 0.0001, which covered roughly 99% of repertoires. The TCS score was defined as F50 (clonal expansion) divided by E x V (chaos), with BLOSUM62-based TCRdist calculated between CDR3 peptides within each V-J. Welch's t-statistics and random forest reduced fewer than 550 V-J features to 10 to 15, which were used in a naive Bayes classifier (R e1071). Thyroid-blood repertoire similarity was quantified with the Morisita-Horn index. Using fastp trimming at Q25 and MiXCR clonotype assembly, TCRdb reanalyzed the public sequencing data and kept in-frame beta chains. Rows with one shared CDR3 protein collapse into an entry with the most common genes and DNA. Clone size and V and J calls follow TCRdb, not the original study. This sample comprises around 620,000 distinct CDR3 sequences, about 43% of them detected only once. The top ten hold around 20% of the sample.

CDR1 and CDR2, looked up from the germline V gene (reference sequence), are LNHNV and YYDKDF. The V and J ends are trimmed by 4 bases and 5 bases, leaving 15 bases between them. Spanning cysteine to phenylalanine, the CDR3 consists of 15 amino acids. The entry retains the CDR3 DNA only, 45 bases that are in frame from base 1. Exclusion was applied to patients with uncontrolled infections, other autoimmune diseases, pregnancy or lactation. Diagnoses were established on the basis of clinical symptoms, serum thyroxine and TRAb, thyroid ultrasound, and orbital computed tomography. Total RNA was extracted using Trizol reagent, and RNA quality was assessed on an Agilent 2100 Bioanalyzer.

The material sequenced was peripheral blood or thyroid tissue (not recorded which). Here the chain combines TRBV15 and TRBJ1-5; the D gene is possibly TRBD1, with 6 bases matching. This TCR derives from an adult woman with Graves' disease, either hyperthyroidism or ophthalmopathy (not recorded which). In nucleotides, the sequence is TGTGCCACCAGCACACTCAGACAGGAGGATCAGCCCCAGCATTTT. Its protein reads: CATSTLRQEDQPQHF.